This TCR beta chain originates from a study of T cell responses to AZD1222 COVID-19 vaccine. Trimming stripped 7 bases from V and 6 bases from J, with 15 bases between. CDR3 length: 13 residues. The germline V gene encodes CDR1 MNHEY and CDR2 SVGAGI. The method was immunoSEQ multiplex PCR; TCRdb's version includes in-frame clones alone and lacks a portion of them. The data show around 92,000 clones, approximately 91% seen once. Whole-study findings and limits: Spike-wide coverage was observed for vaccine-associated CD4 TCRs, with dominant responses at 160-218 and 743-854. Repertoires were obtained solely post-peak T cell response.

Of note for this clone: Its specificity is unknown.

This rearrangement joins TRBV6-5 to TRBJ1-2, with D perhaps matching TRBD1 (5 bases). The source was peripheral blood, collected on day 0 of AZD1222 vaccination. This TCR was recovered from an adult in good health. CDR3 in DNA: TGTGCCAGCACACCCTCACGGGGCAATGGCTACACCTTC. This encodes CASTPSRGNGYTF.